This T cell receptor beta chain emerged from a study of identical twins. A single record per CDR3 protein comes from TCRdb applying MiXCR to the 5' RACE reads. This sample has approximately 630,000 distinct CDR3 sequences, with around 7.5% found just once. Only a few counts were recorded for this clonotype. The CDR3 contains 12 residues. In germline, CDR1 is ENHRY, CDR2 SYGVKD. Trimming left V 5 bases short and J 6 bases short, with 10 bases between. This same sample was also taken into another study, of yellow fever vaccine responses in identical twins.

V usage is TRBV10-3 and J usage is TRBJ1-2; D is undetermined. Sequencing was carried out using PBMCs. The clonotype was recovered from a woman aged 18 to 35 in good health. Here the CDR3 reads CAISLNGDGYTF. For the CDR3, the DNA is TGTGCCATCAGTCTGAACGGTGATGGCTACACCTTC.